These T cell receptor beta chains were read from a single sample in a study of spatial heterogeneity in lung cancer. TCRdb called the 5' RACE reads again in MiXCR, with one record for every CDR3 protein. The sample lists about 10,000 distinct CDR3 sequences; 10% to 15% were seen once. Sequencing used lung tumor tissue, obtained at surgery. The receptors were sampled from a female donor with early-stage non-small cell lung cancer. CDR3s include the opening cysteine and the closing phenylalanine or tryptophan. The D gene is left open where the match is weak. Only some rows state a clone size, as once, few, many or a class for expanded clones.

V	J	size	D	CDR3	DNA
TRBV6-6	TRBJ2-7	medium-sized	NA	CASGTESSYEQYF	TGTGCCAGCGGGACGGAGAGCTCCTACGAGCAGTACTTC
TRBV6-5	TRBJ1-1	medium-sized	NA	CASQPSSYSPEAFF	TGTGCCAGTCAGCCGTCCTCCTACAGCCCCGAAGCTTTCTTT
TRBV11-2	TRBJ2-5	many	NA	CASSLDFGQTQYF	TGTGCCAGCAGCTTAGATTTTGGGCAGACCCAGTACTTC
TRBV30	TRBJ1-5	many	NA	CAWSIRGQPQHF	TGTGCCTGGAGTATACGGGGTCAGCCCCAGCATTTT
TRBV5-6	TRBJ1-1	once	NA	CASSLADRPGTEAFF	TGTGCCAGCAGCTTGGCAGACAGACCTGGCACTGAAGCTTTCTTT
TRBV5-1	TRBJ2-1	few	NA	CATQLDTTYNEQFF	TGCGCCACCCAGCTTGACACGACCTACAATGAGCAGTTCTTC
TRBV5-1	TRBJ2-2	NA	NA	CASSSGASTGELFF	TGCGCCAGCAGCTCGGGGGCTTCCACCGGGGAGCTGTTTTTT
TRBV20-1	TRBJ2-4	many	TRBD2	CSARAGGIDIQYF	TGCAGTGCTAGAGCGGGGGGGATTGACATTCAGTACTTC
TRBV5-1	TRBJ2-1	many	NA	CASSRSYNEQFF	TGCGCCAGCAGCCGATCCTACAATGAGCAGTTCTTC
TRBV7-6	TRBJ1-1	NA	NA	CASSWGGTEAFF	TGTGCCAGCAGCTGGGGGGGGACTGAAGCTTTCTTT
TRBV28	TRBJ2-7	medium-sized	TRBD2	CASSPLAGGDEQYF	TGTGCCAGCAGTCCTCTAGCGGGAGGCGACGAGCAGTACTTC
TRBV4-3	TRBJ1-2	few	TRBD1	CASSQEGETGVGYTF	TGCGCCAGCAGCCAAGAAGGGGAGACAGGGGTTGGCTACACCTTC
TRBV12-3/TRBV12-4	TRBJ2-2	NA	TRBD1	CASSLGTGVNTGELFF	TGTGCCAGCAGTTTGGGGACAGGGGTGAACACCGGGGAGCTGTTTTTT
TRBV12-3/TRBV12-4	TRBJ1-5	NA	NA	CASSPPTGNQPQHF	TGTGCCAGCAGTCCTCCGACAGGCAATCAGCCCCAGCATTTT
TRBV10-2	TRBJ2-1	medium-sized	NA	CASSPRYNEQFF	TGCGCCAGCAGCCCGAGGTACAATGAGCAGTTCTTC
TRBV6-1	TRBJ1-5	NA	NA	CASSESGGVIFQHF	TGTGCCAGCAGTGAAAGCGGAGGGGTAATTTTCCAGCATTTT
TRBV2	TRBJ1-5	NA	TRBD1	CASSADRVSNQPQHF	TGTGCCAGCAGCGCCGACAGGGTCAGCAATCAGCCCCAGCATTTT
TRBV6-1	TRBJ2-1	NA	NA	CASSAAWTTDEQFF	TGTGCCAGCAGTGCCGCATGGACTACCGATGAGCAGTTCTTC
TRBV27	TRBJ1-2	many	NA	CASTKQGSGYTF	TGTGCCAGTACAAAACAGGGCTCTGGCTACACCTTC
TRBV5-4	TRBJ2-3	NA	TRBD2	CASSGGERDTQYF	TGTGCCAGCAGCGGGGGGGAACGAGATACGCAGTATTTT
TRBV5-1	TRBJ2-4	few	NA	CASSVGQWADIQYF	TGCGCCAGCAGCGTAGGCCAGTGGGCAGACATTCAGTACTTC
TRBV7-9	TRBJ2-5	many	NA	CASSLVGLETQYF	TGTGCCAGCAGCTTAGTCGGGCTGGAGACCCAGTACTTC
TRBV7-3	TRBJ2-2	medium-sized	NA	CASGQARTGELFF	TGTGCCAGCGGGCAGGCACGCACCGGGGAGCTGTTTTTT
TRBV18	TRBJ1-5	many	NA	CASSPINQPQHF	TGTGCCAGCTCACCAATTAATCAGCCCCAGCATTTT
TRBV7-9	TRBJ2-2	NA	TRBD2	CASTHETSGVTGELFF	TGTGCCAGCACCCATGAGACTAGCGGGGTAACCGGGGAGCTGTTTTTT
TRBV30	TRBJ2-1	many	NA	CAWSVRGAEQFF	TGTGCCTGGAGTGTCAGAGGGGCTGAGCAGTTCTTC
TRBV11-3	TRBJ2-7	many	TRBD1	CASSSRDRPEQYF	TGTGCCAGCAGCTCTCGGGACAGACCCGAGCAGTACTTC
TRBV6-1	TRBJ2-7	many	NA	CASRRPNYEQYF	TGTGCCAGCAGGAGACCGAACTACGAGCAGTACTTC
TRBV20-1	TRBJ2-1	few	NA	CSARRNSGESPEFF	TGCAGTGCTAGGCGGAATAGCGGAGAATCCCCCGAGTTCTTC
TRBV7-2	TRBJ2-2	many	NA	CASSLVGASRGTGELFF	TGTGCCAGCAGCTTAGTCGGGGCTAGCCGAGGCACCGGGGAGCTGTTTTTT